These T cell receptor beta chains were read from a single sample in a study of blood T cell repertoires in COVID-19. The assay was immunoSEQ multiplex PCR, and TCRdb's table has in-frame clones only and misses some. Of about 150,000 clones in the sample, less than 90% were seen once. What was sequenced was peripheral blood. Receptor source: a man aged 18 to 35 with active or convalescent COVID-19. CDR3s include the opening cysteine and the closing phenylalanine or tryptophan. Each record gives: CDR3 protein, CDR3 DNA, J gene, clone size, V gene, D gene. A D gene is named only where the DNA matches it firmly. Only part of the rows carry a size: once, few, many, or a class if the clone is expanded.

CDR3 protein: CASSLGTGRGQPQHF
CDR3 DNA: TGTGCCAGCAGCTTAGGGACAGGGAGAGGTCAGCCCCAGCATTTT
J gene: TRBJ1-5
clone size: few
V gene: TRBV7-9
D gene: TRBD1

CDR3 protein: CASSEIGQGGTGELFF
CDR3 DNA: TGTGCCAGCAGTGAAATAGGACAGGGAGGCACCGGGGAGCTGTTTTTT
J gene: TRBJ2-2
clone size: -
V gene: TRBV25-1
D gene: TRBD1

CDR3 protein: CASSAWEECNKAGQRPDF
CDR3 DNA: TGTGCCAGCAGTGCGTGGGAGGAATGTAACAAAGCGGGCCAACGTCCTGACTTC
J gene: TRBJ2-6
clone size: once
V gene: TRBV6-1
D gene: -

CDR3 protein: CASSEAGTVNQPQHF
CDR3 DNA: TGTGCCAGCAGTGAAGCAGGGACAGTAAATCAGCCCCAGCATTTT
J gene: TRBJ1-5
clone size: -
V gene: TRBV25-1
D gene: TRBD1

CDR3 protein: CASSPQGGVGNTIYF
CDR3 DNA: TGTGCCAGCAGCCCACAGGGAGGGGTAGGAAACACCATATATTTT
J gene: TRBJ1-3
clone size: -
V gene: TRBV7-2
D gene: -

CDR3 protein: CSARYYNEQFF
CDR3 DNA: TGCAGTGCTCGCTACTACAATGAGCAGTTCTTC
J gene: TRBJ2-1
clone size: -
V gene: TRBV20-1
D gene: -

CDR3 protein: CASSLTGGGEKLFF
CDR3 DNA: TGCGCCAGCAGCTTGACAGGGGGCGGGGAAAAACTGTTTTTT
J gene: TRBJ1-4
clone size: -
V gene: TRBV5-1
D gene: TRBD1

CDR3 protein: CASSRTGLSNQPQHF
CDR3 DNA: TGTGCCAGCAGTCGGACAGGGCTTAGCAATCAGCCCCAGCATTTT
J gene: TRBJ1-5
clone size: -
V gene: TRBV27
D gene: TRBD1

CDR3 protein: CASSSSSGGAPLDTQYF
CDR3 DNA: TGCGCCAGCAGCTCATCTAGCGGGGGGGCTCCCTTGGATACGCAGTATTTT
J gene: TRBJ2-3
clone size: -
V gene: TRBV5-1
D gene: TRBD2

CDR3 protein: CASTVYQTPNSPLHF
CDR3 DNA: TGTGCCAGCACCGTCTACCAAACTCCCAATTCACCCCTCCACTTT
J gene: TRBJ1-6
clone size: -
V gene: TRBV6-5
D gene: -

CDR3 protein: CASSRIVTGPTNTEAFF
CDR3 DNA: TGCGCCAGCAGCCGAATAGTGACAGGGCCGACGAACACTGAAGCTTTCTTT
J gene: TRBJ1-1
clone size: -
V gene: TRBV5-1
D gene: TRBD1

CDR3 protein: CASSETSGSVSGTDTQYF
CDR3 DNA: TGTGCCAGCAGTGAGACTAGCGGGAGTGTTTCTGGCACAGATACGCAGTATTTT
J gene: TRBJ2-3
clone size: -
V gene: TRBV25-1
D gene: TRBD2

CDR3 protein: CASSLQGRNTGELFF
CDR3 DNA: TGTGCCAGTAGTCTCCAAGGGAGGAACACCGGGGAGCTGTTTTTT
J gene: TRBJ2-2
clone size: -
V gene: TRBV19
D gene: -

CDR3 protein: CAIKFDSRGMIEQYF
CDR3 DNA: TGTGCCATCAAATTCGACAGCAGAGGCATGATCGAGCAGTACTTC
J gene: TRBJ2-7
clone size: -
V gene: TRBV10-3
D gene: -

CDR3 protein: CSASQQVHQPQHF
CDR3 DNA: TGCAGTGCTAGTCAACAGGTACATCAGCCCCAGCATTTT
J gene: TRBJ1-5
clone size: -
V gene: TRBV20-1
D gene: -

CDR3 protein: CASSVGTSGRVLTDTQYF
CDR3 DNA: TGCGCCAGCAGCGTGGGGACTAGCGGGAGGGTCCTCACAGATACGCAGTATTTT
J gene: TRBJ2-3
clone size: -
V gene: TRBV5-1
D gene: TRBD2

CDR3 protein: CASSQGSGLARASYNEQFF
CDR3 DNA: TGCGCCAGCAGCCAGGGTTCGGGACTAGCTCGTGCCTCCTACAATGAGCAGTTCTTC
J gene: TRBJ2-1
clone size: -
V gene: TRBV4-3
D gene: TRBD2

CDR3 protein: CASSRTETYGYTF
CDR3 DNA: TGTGCCAGCAGCCGGACAGAGACCTATGGCTACACCTTC
J gene: TRBJ1-2
clone size: -
V gene: TRBV9
D gene: -

CDR3 protein: CSVRGSQQETQYF
CDR3 DNA: TGCAGCGTTCGGGGGTCCCAACAAGAGACCCAGTACTTC
J gene: TRBJ2-5
clone size: -
V gene: TRBV29-1
D gene: -

CDR3 protein: CASSGLAPLNEQFF
CDR3 DNA: TGTGCCAGCAGCGGACTAGCCCCCCTGAATGAGCAGTTCTTC
J gene: TRBJ2-1
clone size: -
V gene: TRBV28
D gene: TRBD2

CDR3 protein: CASSLGTQGNEKLFF
CDR3 DNA: TGTGCCAGCAGCTTAGGAACTCAGGGTAATGAAAAACTGTTTTTT
J gene: TRBJ1-4
clone size: -
V gene: TRBV7-9
D gene: -

CDR3 protein: CASSQDGTSGRGYNEQFF
CDR3 DNA: TGTGCCAGCAGCCAAGATGGGACTAGCGGGAGGGGCTACAATGAGCAGTTCTTC
J gene: TRBJ2-1
clone size: -
V gene: TRBV3-1/TRBV3-2
D gene: TRBD2

CDR3 protein: CASSFPGATNEKLFF
CDR3 DNA: TGTGCCAGCAGTTTTCCGGGGGCAACTAATGAAAAACTGTTTTTT
J gene: TRBJ1-4
clone size: -
V gene: TRBV28
D gene: -

CDR3 protein: CASSYSWLAKNIQYF
CDR3 DNA: TGTGCCAGCAGTTACTCGTGGCTAGCCAAAAACATTCAGTACTTC
J gene: TRBJ2-4
clone size: -
V gene: TRBV6-5
D gene: -

CDR3 protein: CASSQERYQETQYF
CDR3 DNA: TGTGCCAGCAGCCAAGAGAGGTACCAAGAGACCCAGTACTTC
J gene: TRBJ2-5
clone size: -
V gene: TRBV14
D gene: -

CDR3 protein: CASSTGRSEAFF
CDR3 DNA: TGTGCCAGCAGTACCGGGAGATCTGAAGCTTTCTTT
J gene: TRBJ1-1
clone size: -
V gene: TRBV6-5
D gene: -

CDR3 protein: CASSQESGGTGGNQPQHF
CDR3 DNA: TGTGCCAGCAGCCAAGAATCTGGCGGGACAGGGGGCAATCAGCCCCAGCATTTT
J gene: TRBJ1-5
clone size: -
V gene: TRBV4-2
D gene: TRBD1

CDR3 protein: CASSPVTHNEQFF
CDR3 DNA: TGTGCCAGCTCACCAGTAACACACAATGAGCAGTTCTTC
J gene: TRBJ2-1
clone size: -
V gene: TRBV18
D gene: -

CDR3 protein: CASSEGTGRGGYTF
CDR3 DNA: TGTGCCAGCAGTGAGGGGACAGGGAGGGGTGGCTACACCTTC
J gene: TRBJ1-2
clone size: -
V gene: TRBV6-1
D gene: TRBD1

CDR3 protein: CASSPRSTGLGGDTQYF
CDR3 DNA: TGTGCCAGCAGCCCAAGGTCGACAGGGTTGGGAGGAGATACGCAGTATTTT
J gene: TRBJ2-3
clone size: -
V gene: TRBV27
D gene: -

CDR3 protein: CASSPLATEAFF
CDR3 DNA: TGTGCCAGCTCGCCCTTGGCCACTGAAGCTTTCTTT
J gene: TRBJ1-1
clone size: -
V gene: TRBV18
D gene: -

CDR3 protein: CASSMGDRGPYHGPQHF
CDR3 DNA: TGTGCCAGTAGTATGGGGGACAGGGGGCCCTACCATGGGCCCCAGCATTTT
J gene: TRBJ1-5
clone size: -
V gene: TRBV19
D gene: TRBD1

CDR3 protein: CATEPGLNSGANVLTF
CDR3 DNA: TGTGCCACCGAACCGGGACTCAACTCTGGGGCCAACGTCCTGACTTTC
J gene: TRBJ2-6
clone size: -
V gene: TRBV19
D gene: -

CDR3 protein: CASSLVGVRGLNTQYF
CDR3 DNA: TGTGCCAGCAGCTTAGTTGGGGTACGAGGGTTGAATACGCAGTATTTT
J gene: TRBJ2-3
clone size: once
V gene: TRBV7-9
D gene: -

CDR3 protein: CAISVTGFDEKLFF
CDR3 DNA: TGTGCCATCAGTGTGACAGGGTTTGATGAAAAACTGTTTTTT
J gene: TRBJ1-4
clone size: -
V gene: TRBV10-3
D gene: TRBD1

CDR3 protein: CASSEEQAAGYNQPQHF
CDR3 DNA: TGTGCCAGCAGTGAAGAGCAGGCGGCAGGGTACAATCAGCCCCAGCATTTT
J gene: TRBJ1-5
clone size: once
V gene: TRBV2
D gene: -

CDR3 protein: CAWSGAAGGSRRTREQYF
CDR3 DNA: TGTGCCTGGAGTGGGGCGGCGGGCGGGAGTCGAAGGACTCGCGAGCAGTACTTC
J gene: TRBJ2-7
clone size: -
V gene: TRBV30
D gene: TRBD2

CDR3 protein: CASNPSGRPYNEQFF
CDR3 DNA: TGTGCCAGCAATCCTAGCGGGAGGCCCTACAATGAGCAGTTCTTC
J gene: TRBJ2-1
clone size: -
V gene: TRBV6-5
D gene: TRBD2

CDR3 protein: CASSGGGGAQETQYF
CDR3 DNA: TGTGCCAGCAGTGGTGGCGGGGGGGCCCAAGAGACCCAGTACTTC
J gene: TRBJ2-5
clone size: medium-sized
V gene: TRBV2
D gene: TRBD2

CDR3 protein: CASSPRLGWNEQFF
CDR3 DNA: TGTGCCAGCAGTCCCCGACTAGGGTGGAATGAGCAGTTCTTC
J gene: TRBJ2-1
clone size: -
V gene: TRBV6-6
D gene: -

CDR3 protein: CASSIGTDPGNEKLFF
CDR3 DNA: TGTGCCAGCAGTATTGGGACAGACCCAGGCAATGAAAAACTGTTTTTT
J gene: TRBJ1-4
clone size: -
V gene: TRBV27
D gene: TRBD1

CDR3 protein: CASSLFNLRNTEAFF
CDR3 DNA: TGTGCCAGCAGCTTATTCAATCTACGGAACACTGAAGCTTTCTTT
J gene: TRBJ1-1
clone size: -
V gene: TRBV7-2
D gene: -

CDR3 protein: CASSSGDSNEKLFF
CDR3 DNA: TGTGCCAGCAGCTCGGGGGACAGTAATGAAAAACTGTTTTTT
J gene: TRBJ1-4
clone size: -
V gene: TRBV7-9
D gene: TRBD1

CDR3 protein: CASSPLREEQFF
CDR3 DNA: TGTGCCAGCTCACCGCTTAGAGAGGAGCAGTTCTTC
J gene: TRBJ2-1
clone size: -
V gene: TRBV18
D gene: -

CDR3 protein: CASSLGPGEGNTIYF
CDR3 DNA: TGTGCCAGCAGCTTAGGGCCAGGGGAGGGAAACACCATATATTTT
J gene: TRBJ1-3
clone size: -
V gene: TRBV7-6
D gene: -

CDR3 protein: CASSLFFGETNYEQYF
CDR3 DNA: TGTGCCAGTAGTCTTTTCTTCGGGGAGACCAACTACGAGCAGTACTTC
J gene: TRBJ2-7
clone size: -
V gene: TRBV19
D gene: -

CDR3 protein: CASSFFQGAGGYTF
CDR3 DNA: TGTGCCAGCAGCTTTTTTCAGGGGGCGGGTGGCTACACCTTC
J gene: TRBJ1-2
clone size: -
V gene: TRBV5-4
D gene: TRBD1

CDR3 protein: CASSLPARGYEQYF
CDR3 DNA: TGTGCCAGCAGCCTTCCCGCGAGAGGGTACGAGCAGTACTTC
J gene: TRBJ2-7
clone size: -
V gene: TRBV7-8
D gene: -

CDR3 protein: CASSVMGGGEQFF
CDR3 DNA: TGTGCCAGCAGCGTAATGGGGGGAGGGGAGCAGTTCTTC
J gene: TRBJ2-1
clone size: once
V gene: TRBV9
D gene: TRBD2

CDR3 protein: CASSPRDRVGNTIYF
CDR3 DNA: TGTGCCAGCTCACCCCGGGACAGGGTTGGAAACACCATATATTTT
J gene: TRBJ1-3
clone size: -
V gene: TRBV18
D gene: TRBD1

CDR3 protein: CSVEPVSSTDTQYF
CDR3 DNA: TGCAGCGTTGAACCAGTCTCTAGCACAGATACGCAGTATTTT
J gene: TRBJ2-3
clone size: -
V gene: TRBV29-1
D gene: -

CDR3 protein: CSASDLSGEPSREQYF
CDR3 DNA: TGCAGTGCTAGTGACCTCTCGGGGGAGCCATCCCGCGAGCAGTACTTC
J gene: TRBJ2-7
clone size: many
V gene: TRBV20-1
D gene: -

CDR3 protein: CASSAGEGGRSGDTQYF
CDR3 DNA: TGTGCCAGCAGCGCGGGTGAGGGAGGGAGGAGTGGTGATACGCAGTATTTT
J gene: TRBJ2-3
clone size: -
V gene: TRBV9
D gene: TRBD2

CDR3 protein: CASSLFGGQPQHF
CDR3 DNA: TGCGCCAGCAGCTTGTTCGGGGGACAGCCCCAGCATTTT
J gene: TRBJ1-5
clone size: -
V gene: TRBV5-1
D gene: -

CDR3 protein: CASSQAGGSGELFF
CDR3 DNA: TGCGCCAGCAGCCAAGCGGGAGGGTCCGGGGAGCTGTTTTTT
J gene: TRBJ2-2
clone size: -
V gene: TRBV4-1
D gene: TRBD2